This T cell receptor (beta chain) was captured in a study of STAT5B mutations in CD4+ large granular lymphocyte leukemia. Generated by immunoSEQ multiplex PCR, the TCRdb table keeps only in-frame clones and is missing some. In the table there are tens of thousands of clones, 86% of which are singletons. This CDR3 contains 14 residues. J was trimmed by 0 bases and V by 4 bases; bases with no gene match: 0. Germline assignment: CDR1 MNHNS and CDR2 SASEGT. The chain couples TRBV6-1 to TRBJ1-1; 9 nucleotides agree with TRBD1. Sequences were obtained from CD4+ T cells from blood buffy coats. The clonotype was recovered from a human donor in good health. CDR3 coding DNA: TGTGCCAGCAGTGGACAGGGGGTGAACACTGAAGCTTTCTTT. Translated, it gives CASSGQGVNTEAFF.